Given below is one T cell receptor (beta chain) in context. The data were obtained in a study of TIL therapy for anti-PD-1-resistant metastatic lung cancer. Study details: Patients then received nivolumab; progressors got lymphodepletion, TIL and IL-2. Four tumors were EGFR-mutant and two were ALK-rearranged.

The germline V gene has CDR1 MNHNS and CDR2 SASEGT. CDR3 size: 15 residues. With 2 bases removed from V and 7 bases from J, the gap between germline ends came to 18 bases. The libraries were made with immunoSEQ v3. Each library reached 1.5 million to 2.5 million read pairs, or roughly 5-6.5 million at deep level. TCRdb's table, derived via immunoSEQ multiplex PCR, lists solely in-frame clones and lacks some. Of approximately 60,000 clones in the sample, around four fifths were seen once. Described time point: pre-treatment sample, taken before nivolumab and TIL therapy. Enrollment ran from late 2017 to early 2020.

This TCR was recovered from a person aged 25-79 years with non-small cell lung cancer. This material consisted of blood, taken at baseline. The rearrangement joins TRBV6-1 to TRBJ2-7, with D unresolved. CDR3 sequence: CASSENRVRVKEQYF. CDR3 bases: TGTGCCAGCAGTGAAAATCGGGTAAGGGTCAAAGAGCAGTACTTC.